The 12 T cell receptor beta chains given below trace back to one sample, sequenced in a study of T cells in Graves' hyperthyroidism and ophthalmopathy. The CDR3 regions of TCR beta were amplified from RNA transcripts. TCR CDR3 underwent first-round RT-PCR with the HTBI primer set. TCRdb recomputed calls from the multiplex PCR reads with MiXCR, one row per CDR3 protein. The sample lists hundreds of thousands of distinct CDR3 sequences; roughly 20% were seen once. The source material was blood. These receptors all stem from a young man with Graves' ophthalmopathy.

This clonotype was seen just once. The chain combines TRBV9 with TRBJ1-2; D remains unclear. The germline CDR1 and CDR2 sequences are SGDLS and YYNGEE. The CDR3 is made up of 12 amino acids. V lost 5 bases and J lost 8, with 13 bases in between. The CDR3, as DNA: TGTGCCAGCAGGGACGACAAGGAGGGCTACACCTTC. It translates to CASRDDKEGYTF.

This chain uses TRBV12-5 with TRBJ1-6; D uncertain. V shed 6 bases and J shed 8 bases, with 20 bases lying between them. CDR3 length: 16 amino acids. Germline-derived CDR1 and CDR2 are LGHNT and FRNRAP. The CDR3 protein is CASGLDVGVDDSPLHF. The CDR3 nucleotides are TGTGCTAGTGGCCTCGATGTGGGTGTTGATGATTCACCCCTCCACTTT.

V gene TRBV2 combines with J gene TRBJ2-3; D unresolved. The CDR3 is 14 residues long. V was pared by 4 bases and J by 4 bases, with 12 bases between. CDR1 and CDR2 from the germline V gene are SNHLY and FYNNEI. Here the CDR3 reads CASSVKSSSDTQYF. DNA of the CDR3: TGTGCCAGCAGTGTGAAGTCTAGTTCAGATACGCAGTATTTT.

A single count supports this clonotype. J is TRBJ1-2 and V is TRBV9; D is ambiguous. The germline CDR1 and CDR2 sequences are SGDLS and YYNGEE. The CDR3 consists of 11 residues. The V and J ends lost 0 bases and 6 bases respectively, with 3 bases between them. DNA for the CDR3: TGTGCCAGCAGCGTAGTGGATGGCTACACCTTC. It yields the protein CASSVVDGYTF.

The V gene is TRBV12-3 or TRBV12-4, the J gene TRBJ2-1, with 12 bases matching TRBD2. V was clipped by 3 bases and J by 5 bases; unmatched bases: 2. This CDR3 comprises 15 residues. CDR3 nucleotide sequence: TGTGCCAGCAGTTTTAGGACTAGCGGGGACAATGAGCAGTTCTTC. It specifies CASSFRTSGDNEQFF.

The V and J genes are TRBV6-1 and TRBJ1-5, with TRBD1 as a possible D gene (5 bases). Trimming pared 10 bases from V and 3 bases from J, leaving 13 bases between. The CDR3 is 13 amino acids. Germline CDR1 and CDR2: MNHNS and SASEGT. The CDR3 DNA sequence: TGTGCCACCAGGGTGGTAGTCAATCAGCCCCAGCATTTT. This gives the protein CATRVVVNQPQHF.

This clonotype was recorded at least ten times. The CDR3 nucleotides read TGTGCCAGCAGTTTATCCGGCGTCCACGAGCAGTACTTC. Amino acid sequence: CASSLSGVHEQYF. The chain uses TRBV12-3 or TRBV12-4 and TRBJ2-7; D unclear. Trimming took 2 bases from V and 5 from J, leaving 10 bases between them. CDR3 length equals 13 residues.

The chain is built from TRBV4-1 and TRBJ1-6, with a possible D match to TRBD1 (5 bases). With 1 base removed from V and 7 bases from J, the gap between germline ends came to 8 bases. Per the germline V gene, CDR1 is MGHRA and CDR2 is YSYEKL. This CDR3 has 14 amino acids. The CDR3 DNA reads TGCGCCAGCAGCCAAGGGACATCAAATTCACCCCTCCACTTT. Translation gives CASSQGTSNSPLHF.

This clonotype was observed many times. This chain connects TRBV2 to TRBJ1-2; D call uncertain. There are 13 residues in the CDR3. Trimming removed 3 bases at V and 1 base at J, with 6 bases between. Germline CDR1 is SNHLY and CDR2 is FYNNEI. The chain's CDR3 is CASSDTINYGYTF. The CDR3 DNA is TGTGCCAGCAGTGACACAATTAACTATGGCTACACCTTC.

The gene calls are TRBV20-1 and TRBJ1-5, with D perhaps TRBD1 (6 bases). Between the trimmed V and J ends, which lost 6 bases and 7 bases, there was a span of 19 bases. The CDR3 has 14 amino acids. Germline V CDR1 and CDR2: DFQATT, SNEGSKA (reference sequence). The CDR3 sequence is CSATDTGNGQPQHF. In DNA form, the CDR3 reads TGCAGTGCAACCGACACAGGGAATGGCCAGCCCCAGCATTTT.

This sequence joins TRBV7-9 and TRBJ1-1; no clear D gene. Deletions cut 1 base from V and 8 bases from J, with 17 bases between. Germline CDR1 is SEHNR and CDR2 is FQNEAQ (reference sequence). The CDR3 sequence is 15 residues long. This CDR3 is CASSLDASAFLEAFF. The CDR3 bases are TGTGCCAGCAGCTTAGACGCGTCTGCCTTCTTGGAAGCTTTCTTT.

This clonotype was counted many times. The chain recombines TRBV28 with TRBJ2-1, with 9 bases identical to TRBD2. This CDR3 is built from 13 residues. V lost 6 bases to trimming and J lost 4 bases; unmatched junction nucleotides: 1. CDR1 and CDR2 (germline): MDHEN, SYDVKM. CDR3 nucleotide sequence: TGTGCCAGCAGGCTAGCGGGGTACAATGAGCAGTTCTTC. As protein: CASRLAGYNEQFF. Full variable domain (rest looked up from reference TRBV28 and TRBJ2-1): DVKVTQSSRYLVKRTGEKVFLECVQDMDHENMFWYRQDPGLGLRLIYFSYDVKMKEKGDIPEGYSVSREKKERFSLILESASTNQTSMYLCASRLAGYNEQFFGPGTRLTVL.